Listed below are T cell receptor beta chains from one sample, sequenced in a study of TIL therapy for anti-PD-1-resistant metastatic lung cancer. The protocol was immunoSEQ multiplex PCR, while the TCRdb copy is restricted to in-frame clones and leaves out a portion. In the table there are 50,000 to 65,000 clones, under 75% of which are singletons. Material: blood, obtained at baseline. The receptors stem from a person aged 25 to 80 with non-small cell lung cancer. The CDR3 runs from the conserved cysteine through the conserved F or W. Each record gives: D gene, clone size, J gene, V gene, CDR3 DNA, CDR3 protein. A D gene is named only where the DNA matches it firmly. Expanded clones get a size class; other rows say once, few or many, or leave the size out.

NA NA TRBJ2-3 TRBV14 TGTGCCAGCAGCCAAGGCCTAGGGGAGTTGGATACGCAGTATTTT CASSQGLGELDTQYF
NA few TRBJ1-1 TRBV19 TGTGCCAGTAGTATAGCAACCCCGACTGAAGCTTTCTTT CASSIATPTEAFF
TRBD1 few TRBJ1-1 TRBV7-8 TGTGCCAGCAGCCCCCGGACAGGGGTGAACACTGAAGCTTTCTTT CASSPRTGVNTEAFF
TRBD2 NA TRBJ2-3 TRBV29-1 TGCAGCGTTGGGGGACTAGCGGGGGTACTACCAGATACGCAGTATTTT CSVGGLAGVLPDTQYF
NA NA TRBJ1-1 TRBV5-1 TGCGCCAGCAGCTTGTGGTCAGGGTCTATGAACACTGAAGCTTTCTTT CASSLWSGSMNTEAFF
TRBD1 NA TRBJ1-5 TRBV19 TGTGCCAGTATAGGGACAGGGTCTCAGCCCCAGCATTTT CASIGTGSQPQHF
NA NA TRBJ1-2 TRBV7-9 TGTGCCAGCAGCTTAGTCTCCGGGGGCCCGAACTATGGCTACACCTTC CASSLVSGGPNYGYTF
NA NA TRBJ1-1 TRBV23-1 TGCGCCAGCAGCCTCTTCTCAGGGGCCATGAACACTGAAGCTTTCTTT CASSLFSGAMNTEAFF
TRBD1 NA TRBJ2-7 TRBV7-9 TGTGCCGCAGACGGGACAGGGGGATACGAGCAGTACTTC CAADGTGGYEQYF
NA NA TRBJ1-1 TRBV11-2 TGTGCCAGCAGCTTCTTTCGACAGGCTGAAGCTTTCTTT CASSFFRQAEAFF
TRBD1 NA TRBJ1-1 TRBV28 TGTGCCAGCATCCCGACCCCGGGGACAGGGTACCCTGGGGCTTTCTTT CASIPTPGTGYPGAFF
NA NA TRBJ1-1 TRBV6-5 TGTGCCAGCAGTTTCCGCAGGAGAAGGAACACTGAAGCTTTCTTT CASSFRRRRNTEAFF
NA NA TRBJ2-5 TRBV2 TGTGCCAGCAGTGAAGGGCTCCAAGAGACCCAGTACTTC CASSEGLQETQYF
NA NA TRBJ2-5 TRBV19 TGTGCCAGTAGTTTTGGTGCGGGAGAGACCCAGTACTTC CASSFGAGETQYF
TRBD2 once TRBJ2-2 TRBV9 TGTGCCAGCAGCCCTCTAGCGGGAGGGGACACCGGGGAGCTGTTTTTT CASSPLAGGDTGELFF
NA NA TRBJ1-4 TRBV18 TGTGCCAGCTCACCAAGCACTTCCGCTGAAAAACTGTTTTTT CASSPSTSAEKLFF
NA NA TRBJ1-6 TRBV27 TGTGCCAGCAGTCTGGACAGTGCCAGTTCACCCCTCCACTTT CASSLDSASSPLHF
NA NA TRBJ2-3 TRBV5-8 TGTGCCAGCAGCCCGGGACATTACACAGATACGCAGTATTTT CASSPGHYTDTQYF
TRBD2 NA TRBJ2-6 TRBV28 TGTGCCAGCAGTCCCCCACGGGGGGACTTTTCGACCTCTGGGGCCAACGTCCTGACTTTC CASSPPRGDFSTSGANVLTF
NA NA TRBJ1-1 TRBV6-6 TGTGCCAGCCGGGGTCTGAACACTGAAGCTTTCTTT CASRGLNTEAFF
TRBD1 NA TRBJ2-7 TRBV5-1 TGCGCCAGCAGATACAGGGGCGAAAACTCCTACGAGCAGTACTTC CASRYRGENSYEQYF
NA few TRBJ1-5 TRBV15 TGTGCCACCAGCGGGATATTATCCACAGGTTACAATCAGCCCCAGCATTTT CATSGILSTGYNQPQHF
TRBD1 many TRBJ1-1 TRBV28 TGTGCCAGCAGTTTAACCCAGGGGGCCACTGAAGCTTTCTTT CASSLTQGATEAFF
NA once TRBJ1-2 TRBV7-2 TGTGCCAGCAGCTTAGGGTGGGGGGAAGATTATGGCTACACCTTC CASSLGWGEDYGYTF
NA NA TRBJ2-5 TRBV5-4 TGTGCCAGCAGCTCGGACGGTACCCAAGAGACCCAGTACTTC CASSSDGTQETQYF
NA NA TRBJ1-2 TRBV5-4 TGTGCCAGCAGCTTGGGTGGGGAGGGTAACTATGGCTACACCTTC CASSLGGEGNYGYTF
TRBD1 NA TRBJ2-5 TRBV28 TGTGCCAGCAGCCTACTACAGGGGGCTGAAGAGACCCAGTACTTC CASSLLQGAEETQYF
NA NA TRBJ1-4 TRBV7-9 TGTGCCAGCAGCGTGGGCCAGGGGCGTGCAACTAATGAAAAACTGTTTTTT CASSVGQGRATNEKLFF
NA NA TRBJ2-3 TRBV2 TGTGCCAGCAGTGAAGCGTATTACACGGATACGCAGTATTTT CASSEAYYTDTQYF
TRBD1 NA TRBJ1-1 TRBV5-1 TGCGCCAGCAGCTCACAGGGGTCCCAAGTCCACACTGAAGCTTTCTTT CASSSQGSQVHTEAFF
NA NA TRBJ2-5 TRBV9 TGTGCCAGCAGCGATACCCCGAAAGAGACCCAGTACTTC CASSDTPKETQYF
TRBD2 NA TRBJ2-1 TRBV5-1 TGCGCCAGCAGCTTTACACCGGGACTAGCGGGGGATGAGCAGTTCTTC CASSFTPGLAGDEQFF
TRBD1 once TRBJ2-7 TRBV6-1 TGTGCCAGCAGTTTCCGACAGGGGGCGAGCGAGCAGTACTTC CASSFRQGASEQYF
NA NA TRBJ1-5 TRBV7-8 TGTGCCAGCAGCTTGACAGAAAGCAATCAGCCCCAGCATTTT CASSLTESNQPQHF
NA NA TRBJ1-1 TRBV5-5 TGTGCCAGCAGCTTGGGCCTACGGACGGGTGAAGCTTTCTTT CASSLGLRTGEAFF
NA NA TRBJ2-7 TRBV10-3 TGTGCCATCAGTGAAAGGTCGGGGAAATCGGGCCACGAGCAGTACTTC CAISERSGKSGHEQYF
TRBD1 NA TRBJ2-5 TRBV6-5 TGTGCCAGCAGTCTCAACGGACAGGAAGAGACCCAGTACTTC CASSLNGQEETQYF
TRBD2 NA TRBJ2-1 TRBV10-3 TGTGCCACACGACTCCTAGCGGGAGGGCCTAATGAGCAGTTCTTC CATRLLAGGPNEQFF
NA NA TRBJ2-5 TRBV10-2 TGCGCCAGCAGTGATGCCAGGGGCTTTCCGGGGGAGACCCAGTACTTC CASSDARGFPGETQYF
NA NA TRBJ2-5 TRBV19 TGTGCCAGTAACATCAGGGGTGACGAGACCCAGTACTTC CASNIRGDETQYF
NA NA TRBJ1-2 TRBV5-1 TGCGCCAGCAGCGAGGACACTTCTAACTATGGCTACACCTTC CASSEDTSNYGYTF
NA NA TRBJ2-7 TRBV30 TGTGCCTGGAGTGGCGGAAGTAAAACAGGTCTTAGGGAGCAGTACTTC CAWSGGSKTGLREQYF